This T cell receptor beta chain was identified in a study of T-cell reconstitution after alpha-beta-depleted transplantation in children. Study-level points and caveats: T-cell counts and diversity at one year following transplant were attributed mainly to newly produced T cells. Reportedly, alpha-beta T cells present about two months post-transplant originated from several hundred expanded clones of graft origin. Where some patients showed high TCRbeta diversity at day 60, it came from recipient T cells and thymic progenitors that had survived.

CDR3 length: 13 residues. CDR1 SGDLS and CDR2 YYNGEE come from the germline V gene. Trimming took 4 bases from V and 2 from J, leaving 10 bases between them. A library of TCRbeta sequences, prepared with unique molecular identifiers, was generated. TCRdb re-analysed the PCR reads in MiXCR, keeping a single row per CDR3 protein. The data hold 330,000 or so distinct CDR3 sequences, with almost 8% observed a single time. This clonotype was found many times. What it recognizes is unknown. This chain joins TRBV9 and TRBJ2-7, with D perhaps TRBD1 or TRBD2 (5 bases each). The source material was peripheral blood, sampled 360 days after TCRalphabeta/CD19-depleted stem cell transplant. The TCR sequence derives from a female patient under 10 years old who had a stem cell transplant for Fanconi anemia, so the T cells may come from the graft donor. For the CDR3, the DNA is TGTGCCAGCAGCCGCGAGGGGCCCTACGAGCAGTACTTC. Translation gives CASSREGPYEQYF.